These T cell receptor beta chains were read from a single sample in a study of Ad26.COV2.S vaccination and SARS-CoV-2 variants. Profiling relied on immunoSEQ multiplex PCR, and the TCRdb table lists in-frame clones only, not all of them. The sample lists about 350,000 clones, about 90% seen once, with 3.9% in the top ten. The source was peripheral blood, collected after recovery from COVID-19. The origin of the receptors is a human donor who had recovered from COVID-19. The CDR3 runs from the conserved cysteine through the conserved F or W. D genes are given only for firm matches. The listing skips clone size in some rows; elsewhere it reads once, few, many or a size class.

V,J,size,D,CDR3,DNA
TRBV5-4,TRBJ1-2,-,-,CASSPAGLRGGYTF,TGTGCCAGCAGCCCCGCGGGGCTAAGGGGTGGCTACACCTTC
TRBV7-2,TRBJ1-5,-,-,CASSLGPVYSNQPQHF,TGTGCCAGCAGCTTAGGACCGGTCTATAGCAATCAGCCCCAGCATTTT
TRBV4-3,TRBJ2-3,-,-,CASSQQGPDTQYF,TGCGCCAGCAGCCAACAGGGCCCAGATACGCAGTATTTT
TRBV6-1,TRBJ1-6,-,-,CASSEFVVVWAAKNSPLHF,TGTGCCAGCAGTGAATTTGTGGTCGTTTGGGCCGCGAAGAATTCACCCCTCCACTTT
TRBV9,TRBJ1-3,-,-,CASSVGLGAGNTIYF,TGTGCCAGCAGCGTAGGTCTGGGGGCTGGAAACACCATATATTTT
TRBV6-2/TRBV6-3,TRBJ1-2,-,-,CASSYEGLDYGYTF,TGTGCCAGCAGTTACGAGGGCCTCGACTATGGCTACACCTTC
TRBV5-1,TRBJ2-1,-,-,CASSLGPHYNEQFF,TGCGCCAGCAGCTTAGGTCCTCACTACAATGAGCAGTTCTTC
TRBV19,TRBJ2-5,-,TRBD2,CASSSGGHQETQYF,TGTGCCAGTAGTAGCGGGGGGCACCAAGAGACCCAGTACTTC
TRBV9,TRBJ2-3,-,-,CASSVSVDTQYF,TGTGCCAGCAGCGTATCGGTAGATACGCAGTATTTT
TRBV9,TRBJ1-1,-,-,CASSVGERNTEAFF,TGTGCCAGCAGCGTAGGAGAGCGGAACACTGAAGCTTTCTTT
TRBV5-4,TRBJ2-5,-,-,CASSFLRETQYF,TGTGCCAGCAGCTTTCTCCGGGAGACCCAGTACTTC
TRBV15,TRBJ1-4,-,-,CATSRDLGQGMTNEKLFF,TGTGCCACCAGCAGAGATCTGGGCCAGGGGATGACTAATGAAAAACTGTTTTTT
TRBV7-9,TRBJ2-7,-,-,CASSSDTTESYEQYF,TGTGCCAGCAGCTCCGATACGACAGAATCTTACGAGCAGTACTTC
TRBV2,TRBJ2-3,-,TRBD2,CASNGLAGSMGTQYF,TGTGCCAGCAACGGACTAGCGGGGTCTATGGGTACGCAGTATTTT
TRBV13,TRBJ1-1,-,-,CASSPLTSMNTEAFF,TGTGCCAGCAGCCCCCTGACCAGTATGAACACTGAAGCTTTCTTT
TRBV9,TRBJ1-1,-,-,CASSVGGSGNTEAFF,TGTGCCAGCAGCGTAGGTGGTTCGGGGAACACTGAAGCTTTCTTT
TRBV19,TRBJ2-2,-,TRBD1,CASSIELADRGRFGTGELFF,TGTGCCAGTAGTATAGAGTTGGCGGACAGGGGGCGCTTTGGCACCGGGGAGCTGTTTTTT
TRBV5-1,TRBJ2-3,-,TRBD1,CASSPRDRGGDTQYF,TGCGCCAGCAGCCCCCGGGACAGGGGCGGGGATACGCAGTATTTT
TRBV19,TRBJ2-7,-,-,CASSVGSHRERARDEQYF,TGTGCCAGTAGCGTAGGATCCCACAGGGAAAGGGCTCGGGACGAGCAGTACTTC
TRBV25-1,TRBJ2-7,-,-,CASSSVWGGRESYEQYF,TGTGCCAGCAGCTCAGTGTGGGGGGGCAGGGAGAGCTACGAGCAGTACTTC
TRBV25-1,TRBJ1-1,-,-,CASSGDGGKNTEAFF,TGTGCCAGCAGTGGGGACGGAGGAAAGAACACTGAAGCTTTCTTT
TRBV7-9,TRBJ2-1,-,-,CASSRGNGGLYNEQFF,TGTGCCAGCAGCCGAGGTAACGGGGGGCTCTACAATGAGCAGTTCTTC
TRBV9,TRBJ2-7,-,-,CASSVEGSSINEQYF,TGTGCCAGCAGCGTAGAAGGGTCTAGTATCAACGAGCAGTACTTC
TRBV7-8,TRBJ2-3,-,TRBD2,CASSLEVAGGTDTQYF,TGTGCCAGCAGCTTAGAAGTAGCGGGGGGCACAGATACGCAGTATTTT
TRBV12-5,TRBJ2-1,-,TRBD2,CASGGLAGLSNEQFF,TGTGCTAGTGGGGGACTAGCGGGGTTGTCGAATGAGCAGTTCTTC
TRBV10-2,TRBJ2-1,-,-,CASSERVHEQFF,TGCGCCAGCAGTGAGCGGGTACATGAGCAGTTCTTC
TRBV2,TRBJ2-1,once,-,CASSDPGSTTNEQFF,TGTGCCAGCAGTGACCCAGGGTCCACCACAAATGAGCAGTTCTTC
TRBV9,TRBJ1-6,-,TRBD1,CASSVGQGNSPLHF,TGTGCCAGCAGCGTAGGACAGGGCAATTCACCCCTCCACTTT
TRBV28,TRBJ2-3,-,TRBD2,CASTRSSGGNADTQYF,TGTGCCAGCACCCGTTCCAGCGGGGGAAACGCAGATACGCAGTATTTT
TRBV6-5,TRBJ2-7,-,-,CASSYSYQGSSYEQYF,TGTGCCAGCAGTTACTCCTACCAGGGGAGCTCCTACGAGCAGTACTTC
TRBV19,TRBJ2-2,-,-,CASTPERGLLRDTGELFF,TGTGCCAGTACCCCGGAGAGGGGACTCCTCCGGGACACCGGGGAGCTGTTTTTT
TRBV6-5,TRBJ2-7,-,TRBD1,CASSYGTGDEQYF,TGTGCCAGCAGTTACGGGACAGGGGACGAGCAGTACTTC
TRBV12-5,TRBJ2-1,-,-,CASVSTDGPYNEQFF,TGTGCTAGTGTTTCTACCGATGGGCCCTACAATGAGCAGTTCTTC
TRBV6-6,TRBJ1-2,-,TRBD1,CASSYSGQGDGYTF,TGTGCCAGCAGTTACTCCGGACAGGGAGATGGCTACACCTTC
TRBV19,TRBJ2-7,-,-,CASSRRGPDYEQYF,TGTGCCAGTAGTAGGCGGGGGCCAGACTACGAGCAGTACTTC
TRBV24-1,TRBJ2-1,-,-,CATSEGTGTEYNEQFF,TGTGCCACCAGTGAGGGAACCGGGACGGAGTACAATGAGCAGTTCTTC
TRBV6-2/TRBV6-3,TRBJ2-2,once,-,CASSLGGAAYGELFF,TGTGCCAGCAGTTTAGGTGGCGCAGCCTACGGGGAGCTGTTTTTT
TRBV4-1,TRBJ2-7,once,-,CASSQGGSAHHEQYF,TGCGCCAGCAGCCAAGGGGGGTCGGCCCACCACGAGCAGTACTTC
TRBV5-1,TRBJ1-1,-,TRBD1,CASSPGQGLRAFF,TGCGCCAGCAGCCCAGGACAGGGCTTGAGGGCTTTCTTT
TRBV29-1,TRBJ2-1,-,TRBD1,CSVVPRGFYNEQFF,TGCAGCGTTGTCCCCAGGGGGTTCTACAATGAGCAGTTCTTC
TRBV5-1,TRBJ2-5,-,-,CASSLRGGGSETQYF,TGCGCCAGCAGCTTGAGAGGGGGAGGTTCGGAGACCCAGTACTTC
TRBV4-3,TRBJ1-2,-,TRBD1,CASSSGQGAYGYTF,TGCGCCAGCAGCTCTGGACAGGGGGCTTATGGCTACACCTTC
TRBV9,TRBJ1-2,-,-,CASSTTGTDGYTF,TGTGCCAGCAGCACTACCGGGACCGATGGCTACACCTTC
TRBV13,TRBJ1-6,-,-,CASSLGASYNSPLHF,TGTGCCAGCAGCTTAGGGGCGTCCTATAATTCACCCCTCCACTTT
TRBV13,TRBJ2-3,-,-,CASSFSGGGTDTQYF,TGTGCCAGCAGCTTTTCAGGGGGAGGTACAGATACGCAGTATTTT